The entry below gives a single T cell receptor beta chain sequence along with its context. There are 15 residues in the CDR3. Per the germline V gene, CDR1 is LNHDA and CDR2 is SQIVND (reference sequence). The V and J ends lost 7 bases and 3 bases, in that order; junction bases with no gene match: 10. This table comes from immunoSEQ multiplex PCR, and its TCRdb copy is limited to in-frame clones, with some not included. The sample shows about 80,000 clones, about 86% of them seen only once. This record belongs to a study of technical replicates of blood from four donors. This TCR was sampled from a human donor in good health. Some clones in this sample may be carry-over from other donors' samples. The sample was PBMCs. The chain links TRBV19 to TRBJ2-3, with 7 positions matching TRBD2. The CDR3 reads CASTETGGWTDTQYF. CDR3 nucleotide sequence: TGTGCCAGTACCGAGACGGGGGGATGGACAGATACGCAGTATTTT.